Below, 10 T cell receptor beta chains from the same sample are listed, as sequenced in a study of blood T cell repertoires in COVID-19 (dated by TCRdb to about 2020). Receptors were amplified or captured by the immunoSEQ multiplex PCR assay. TCRdb limited this immuneACCESS table to in-frame rearrangements with V and J called. A share of clones is missing; checked studies link under half to unresolved V genes, and the rest is unexplained. For this sample there are approximately 77,000 clones; about four fifths appear just once. The top ten hold roughly 18% of the sample. The sequenced material came from peripheral blood. These receptors came from a woman in her sixties with acute or convalescent COVID-19.

The genes are TRBV3-1 (or the pseudogene TRBV3-2) and TRBJ1-2; D gene uncertain. The ends were cut back, 7 bases at V and 3 bases at J, with 15 bases in the middle. The CDR3 extends over 14 amino acids. Germline V gene sequence: CDR1 LGHDT, CDR2 YNNKEL (reference sequence). CDR3 in DNA: TGTGCCAGCAAGAACGGAGGGAGCGACTATGGCTACACCTTC. Translation: CASKNGGSDYGYTF.

The rearrangement joins TRBV5-1 to TRBJ1-3; 7 bases fit TRBD1. The V segment lost 0 bases and the J segment 0 bases; nucleotides outside the gene matches: 9. CDR1 SGHRS and CDR2 YFSETQ come from the germline V gene. This CDR3 comprises 18 residues. CDR3 amino acids: CASSLGSLTGNSGNTIYF. The CDR3 DNA sequence: TGCGCCAGCAGCTTGGGTAGCCTGACAGGGAACTCTGGAAACACCATATATTTT. Supplemented by reference TRBV5-1 and TRBJ1-3, the full variable domain reads KAGVTQTPRYLIKTRGQQVTLSCSPISGHRSVSWYQQTPGQGLQFLFEYFSETQRNKGNFPGRFSGRQFSNSRSEMNVSTLELGDSALYLCASSLGSLTGNSGNTIYFGEGSWLTVV.

The genes are TRBV7-9 and TRBJ1-1; no definite D call. This CDR3 is built from 13 residues. Germline assignment: CDR1 SEHNR and CDR2 FQNEAQ (reference sequence). Trimming pared 1 base from V and 2 bases from J, leaving 5 bases between. This CDR3 reads CASSLDSNTEAFF. CDR3 DNA sequence: TGTGCCAGCAGCTTAGACAGCAACACTGAAGCTTTCTTT.

V and J are TRBV3-1 (or the pseudogene TRBV3-2) and TRBJ1-1; D is possibly TRBD1 (5 bases). Germline V gives CDR1 LGHDT, CDR2 YNNKEL (reference sequence). The V end was cut by 1 base, the J end by 2 bases, with 11 bases between. The CDR3 runs to 15 residues. In DNA, the CDR3 is TGTGCCAGCAGCCAAGTGGGGGGGTCAAACACTGAAGCTTTCTTT. This codes for CASSQVGGSNTEAFF.

The chain couples TRBV7-2 to TRBJ1-4, with D possibly TRBD1 on 6 matching bases. Trimming pared 6 bases from V and 4 bases from J, leaving 21 bases between. There are 17 residues in the CDR3. The V gene's germline CDR1 is SGHTA and CDR2 FQGNSA. CDR3 region: CASRAKPGGIYNEKLFF. CDR3 DNA: TGTGCCAGCAGAGCTAAGCCGGGGGGCATTTATAATGAAAAACTGTTTTTT.

The chain joins TRBV5-1 to TRBJ1-6, with D hard to call. Germline V lookup: CDR1 SGHRS, CDR2 YFSETQ. CDR3 length: 14 residues. Deletions cut 0 bases from V and 6 bases from J, with 7 bases between. CDR3 sequence reads: CASSLDSFNSPLHF. The CDR3, as DNA: TGCGCCAGCAGCTTGGACAGTTTTAATTCACCCCTCCACTTT. The complete variable domain, with remaining parts taken from reference TRBV5-1 and TRBJ1-6, reads KAGVTQTPRYLIKTRGQQVTLSCSPISGHRSVSWYQQTPGQGLQFLFEYFSETQRNKGNFPGRFSGRQFSNSRSEMNVSTLELGDSALYLCASSLDSFNSPLHFGNGTRLTVT.

The chain couples TRBV6-6 to TRBJ1-1, with D possibly being TRBD1 (6 bases). Trimming cost V 1 base and J 1 base, with 7 bases left between them. CDR1 and CDR2 from the germline V gene are MNHNY and SVGAGI (reference sequence). CDR3 size: 14 residues. The CDR3 sequence: CASSYLDRNTEAFF. The CDR3 bases are TGTGCCAGCAGTTACTTGGACAGGAACACTGAAGCTTTCTTT.

The rearrangement uses TRBV28 and TRBJ1-2, with a weak D call TRBD1 (5 bases). The CDR3 spans 14 residues. The V gene's germline CDR1 is MDHEN and CDR2 SYDVKM. V gave up 2 bases and J gave up 8 bases, with 15 bases separating them. The CDR3 DNA follows: TGTGCCAGCAGTTTAGAAAAACAGGTTGGGGGCTACACCTTC. This encodes CASSLEKQVGGYTF.

This clone was picked up one time. The chain is built from TRBV7-2 and TRBJ1-6, with 10 bases fitting TRBD1. V shed 1 base, J shed 8 bases, and the junction held 8 bases outside the gene matches. Germline-derived CDR1 and CDR2 are SGHTA and FQGNSA. The CDR3 runs to 17 residues. CDR3 region: CASSLVAGTGADSPLHF. CDR3 in DNA: TGTGCCAGCAGCTTAGTTGCCGGGACAGGGGCGGATTCACCCCTCCACTTT.

The rearrangement uses TRBV10-3 and TRBJ1-2; D is possibly TRBD1 (6 bases). The CDR3 is 13 residues long. Trimming removed 7 bases at V and 3 bases at J, with 12 bases between. The germline gives CDR1 ENHRY, CDR2 SYGVKD. CDR3 bases: TGTGCCATCACAACAGGGTTGGACTATGGCTACACCTTC. Translated: CAITTGLDYGYTF.